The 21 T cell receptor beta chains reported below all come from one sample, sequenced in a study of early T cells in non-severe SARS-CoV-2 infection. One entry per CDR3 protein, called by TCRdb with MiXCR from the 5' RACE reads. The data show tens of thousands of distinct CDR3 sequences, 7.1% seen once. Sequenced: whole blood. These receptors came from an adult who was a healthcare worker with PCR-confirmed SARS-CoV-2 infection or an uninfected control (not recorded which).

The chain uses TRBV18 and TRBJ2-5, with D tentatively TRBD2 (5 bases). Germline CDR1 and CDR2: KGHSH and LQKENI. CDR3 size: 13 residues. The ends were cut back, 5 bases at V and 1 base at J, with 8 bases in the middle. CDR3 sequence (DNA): TGTGCCAGCTCAGGTAGCGCCCAAGAGACCCAGTACTTC. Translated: CASSGSAQETQYF.

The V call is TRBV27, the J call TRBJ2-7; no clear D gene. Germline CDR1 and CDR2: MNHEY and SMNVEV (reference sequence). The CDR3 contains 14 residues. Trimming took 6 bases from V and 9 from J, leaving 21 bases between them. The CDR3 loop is CASSPMGLNVRQYF. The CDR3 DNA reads TGTGCCAGCAGCCCTATGGGGTTAAATGTTAGGCAGTACTTC.

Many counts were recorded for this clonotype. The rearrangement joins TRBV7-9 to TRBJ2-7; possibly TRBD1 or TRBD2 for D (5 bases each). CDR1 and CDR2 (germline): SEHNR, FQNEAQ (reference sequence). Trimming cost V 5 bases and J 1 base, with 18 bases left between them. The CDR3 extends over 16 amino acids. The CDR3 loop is CASSPREWDGSYEQYF. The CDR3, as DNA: TGTGCCAGCAGCCCCCGTGAGTGGGACGGATCCTACGAGCAGTACTTC.

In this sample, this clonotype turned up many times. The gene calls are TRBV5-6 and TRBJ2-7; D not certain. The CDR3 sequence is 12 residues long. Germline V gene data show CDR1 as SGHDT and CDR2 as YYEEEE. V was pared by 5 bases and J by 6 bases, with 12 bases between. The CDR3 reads CASSTVNAEQYF. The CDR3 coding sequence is TGTGCCAGCAGTACCGTAAATGCCGAGCAGTACTTC.

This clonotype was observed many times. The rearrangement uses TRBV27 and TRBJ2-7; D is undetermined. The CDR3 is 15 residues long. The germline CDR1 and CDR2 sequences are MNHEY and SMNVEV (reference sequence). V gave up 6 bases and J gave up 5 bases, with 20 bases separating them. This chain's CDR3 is CASSHRAFEPHEQYF. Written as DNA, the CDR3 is TGTGCCAGCAGCCACCGGGCCTTCGAACCCCACGAGCAGTACTTC.

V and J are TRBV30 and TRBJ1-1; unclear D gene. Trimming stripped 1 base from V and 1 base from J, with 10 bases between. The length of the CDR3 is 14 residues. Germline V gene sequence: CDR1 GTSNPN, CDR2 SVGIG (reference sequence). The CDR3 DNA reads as TGTGCCTGGAGTGCGGGTCTACGGAACACTGAAGCTTTCTTT. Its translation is CAWSAGLRNTEAFF.

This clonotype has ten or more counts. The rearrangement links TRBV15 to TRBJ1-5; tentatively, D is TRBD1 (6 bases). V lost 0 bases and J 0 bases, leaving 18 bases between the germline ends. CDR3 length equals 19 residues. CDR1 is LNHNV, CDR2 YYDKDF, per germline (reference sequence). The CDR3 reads CATSRDRRQAIYSNQPQHF. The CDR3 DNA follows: TGTGCCACCAGCAGAGATCGGAGACAGGCCATCTATAGCAATCAGCCCCAGCATTTT.

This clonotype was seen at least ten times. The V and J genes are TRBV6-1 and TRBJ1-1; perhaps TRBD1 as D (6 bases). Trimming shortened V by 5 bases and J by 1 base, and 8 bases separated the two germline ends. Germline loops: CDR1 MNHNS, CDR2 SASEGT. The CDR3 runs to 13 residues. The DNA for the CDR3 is TGTGCCAGCAGTCGCAGGGGGAACACTGAAGCTTTCTTT. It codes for CASSRRGNTEAFF.

The CDR3 sequence is CSATDRGGTGELFF. The CDR3, as DNA: TGCAGTGCTACGGACAGGGGTGGCACCGGGGAGCTGTTTTTT. The gene calls are TRBV20-1 and TRBJ2-2, with 9 bases aligning to TRBD1. Looked up from germline, CDR1 is DFQATT and CDR2 is SNEGSKA (reference sequence). V dropped 4 bases and J dropped 4; count of bases not matched to a gene: 4. The CDR3 length is 14 residues.

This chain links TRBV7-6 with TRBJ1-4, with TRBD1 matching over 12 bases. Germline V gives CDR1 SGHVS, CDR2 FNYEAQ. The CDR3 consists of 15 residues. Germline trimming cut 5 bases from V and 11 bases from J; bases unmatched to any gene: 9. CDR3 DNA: TGTGCCAGCAGCGTCCGGGACAGGGGGCTTGGCAAACTGTTTTTT. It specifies CASSVRDRGLGKLFF.

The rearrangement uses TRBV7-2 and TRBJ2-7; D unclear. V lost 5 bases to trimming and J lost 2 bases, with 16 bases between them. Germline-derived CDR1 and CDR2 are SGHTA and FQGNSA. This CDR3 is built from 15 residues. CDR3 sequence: CASSNPDFLTYEQYF. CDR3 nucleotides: TGTGCCAGCAGCAACCCTGACTTCCTAACCTACGAGCAGTACTTC.

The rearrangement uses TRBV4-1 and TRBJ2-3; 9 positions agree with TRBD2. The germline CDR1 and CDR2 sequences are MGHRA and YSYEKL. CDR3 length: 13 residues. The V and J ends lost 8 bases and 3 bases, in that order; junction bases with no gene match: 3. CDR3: CASHSGGTDTQYF. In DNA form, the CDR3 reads TGCGCCAGCCATAGCGGGGGTACAGATACGCAGTATTTT.

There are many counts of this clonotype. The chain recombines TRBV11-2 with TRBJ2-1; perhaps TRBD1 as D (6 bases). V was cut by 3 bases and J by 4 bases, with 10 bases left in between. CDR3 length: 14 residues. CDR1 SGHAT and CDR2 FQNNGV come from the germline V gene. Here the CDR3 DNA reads TGTGCCAGCAGCTTGGGGGACACATACAATGAGCAGTTCTTC. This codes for CASSLGDTYNEQFF.

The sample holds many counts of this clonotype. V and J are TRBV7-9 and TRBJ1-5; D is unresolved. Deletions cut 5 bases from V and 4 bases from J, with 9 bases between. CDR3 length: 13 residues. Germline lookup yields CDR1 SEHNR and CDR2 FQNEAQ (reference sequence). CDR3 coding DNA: TGTGCCAGCAGCACAGACCCGAATCAGCCCCAGCATTTT. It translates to CASSTDPNQPQHF.

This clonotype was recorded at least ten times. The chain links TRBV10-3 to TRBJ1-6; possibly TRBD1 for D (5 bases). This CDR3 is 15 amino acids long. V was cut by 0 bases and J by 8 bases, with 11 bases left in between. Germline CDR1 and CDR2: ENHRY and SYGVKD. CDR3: CAISESDDRYSPLHF. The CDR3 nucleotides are TGTGCCATCAGTGAGTCGGATGACAGATATTCACCCCTCCACTTT.

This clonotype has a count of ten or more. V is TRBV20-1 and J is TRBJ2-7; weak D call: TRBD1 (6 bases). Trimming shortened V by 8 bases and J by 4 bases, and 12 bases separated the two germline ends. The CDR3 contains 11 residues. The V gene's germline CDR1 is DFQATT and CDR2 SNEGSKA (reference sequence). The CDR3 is CSSQGTYEQYF. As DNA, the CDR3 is TGCAGTTCCCAGGGGACATACGAGCAGTACTTC.

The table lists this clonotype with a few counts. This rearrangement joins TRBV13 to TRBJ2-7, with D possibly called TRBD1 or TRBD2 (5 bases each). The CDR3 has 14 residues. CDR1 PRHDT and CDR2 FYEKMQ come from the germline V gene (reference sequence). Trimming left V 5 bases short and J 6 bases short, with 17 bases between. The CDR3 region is CASSLGTEPPEQYF. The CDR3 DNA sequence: TGTGCCAGCAGCCTCGGGACGGAGCCTCCCGAGCAGTACTTC.

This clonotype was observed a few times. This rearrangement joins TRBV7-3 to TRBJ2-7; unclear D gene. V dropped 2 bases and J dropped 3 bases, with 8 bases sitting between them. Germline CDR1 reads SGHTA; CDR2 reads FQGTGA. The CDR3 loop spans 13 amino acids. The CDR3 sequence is CASSLEGHYEQYF. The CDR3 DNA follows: TGTGCCAGCAGCTTAGAAGGGCACTACGAGCAGTACTTC.

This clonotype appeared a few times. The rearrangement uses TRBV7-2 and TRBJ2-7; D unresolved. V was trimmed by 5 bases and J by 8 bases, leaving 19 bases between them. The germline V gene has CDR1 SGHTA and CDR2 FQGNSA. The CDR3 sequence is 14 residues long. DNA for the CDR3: TGTGCCAGCAGCCACCCGATGGACGGCACCCAGCAGTACTTC. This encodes CASSHPMDGTQQYF.

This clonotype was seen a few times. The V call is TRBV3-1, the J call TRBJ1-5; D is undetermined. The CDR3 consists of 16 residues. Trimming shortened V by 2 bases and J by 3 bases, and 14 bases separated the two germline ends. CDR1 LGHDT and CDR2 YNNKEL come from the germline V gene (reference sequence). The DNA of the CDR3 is TGTGCCAGCAGCCAATACCCGGGAGTAAACAATCAGCCCCAGCATTTT. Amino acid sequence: CASSQYPGVNNQPQHF.

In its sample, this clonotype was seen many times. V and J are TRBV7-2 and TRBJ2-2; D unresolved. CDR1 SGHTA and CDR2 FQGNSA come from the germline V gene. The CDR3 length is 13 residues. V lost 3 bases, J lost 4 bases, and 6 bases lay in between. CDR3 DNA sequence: TGTGCCAGCAGCTTGTTCGGCACCGGGGAGCTGTTTTTT. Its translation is CASSLFGTGELFF.